This T cell receptor beta chain is from a study of CD8 T cells in ankylosing spondylitis. Findings of the study overall: Disease-linked clones reportedly showed significant enrichment in matched ankylosing spondylitis synovial fluid. Prior literature has documented some motif variants in synovial fluid and blood from reactive arthritis.

Quantitative 5'-RACE with molecular barcodes generated TCR beta libraries. In TCRdb, the 5' RACE reads were re-called with MiXCR into one record per CDR3 protein. The repertoire holds 300,000 to 350,000 distinct CDR3 sequences, about 9.9% seen once, with about a tenth in the top ten. Per the germline V gene, CDR1 is SGHKS and CDR2 is YYEKEE (reference sequence). V lost 3 bases and J 1 base, leaving 13 bases between the germline ends. This CDR3 contains 15 residues. About this clonotype itself: What it binds is unknown.

This chain joins TRBV5-5 and TRBJ1-2; D gene unclear. The sample was blood, either unsorted or a sorted T cell fraction (not recorded which). The sequence was obtained from a female donor with ankylosing spondylitis or in good health (not recorded which). The CDR3 region is CASSSDRLNNYGYTF. CDR3 coding DNA: TGTGCCAGCAGCTCGGACCGACTCAATAACTATGGCTACACCTTC.